This T cell receptor (beta chain) comes out of a study of cytomegalovirus exposure and HLA in healthy donors. Germline lookup yields CDR1 KGHSH and CDR2 LQKENI. This CDR3 region has 13 residues. Trimming shortened V by 3 bases and J by 7 bases, and 12 bases separated the two germline ends. The PCR contained 60 Vbeta and 13 Jbeta primers. Clones were read by immunoSEQ multiplex PCR, and TCRdb kept only the in-frame ones, dropping some. The sample carries tens of thousands of clones, about two thirds recorded once. This chain links TRBV18 with TRBJ1-2, with D perhaps TRBD1 (5 bases). The TCR originated in a boy aged 5-17 years in good health and CMV-seropositive. The sequencing sample was made of PBMCs. CDR3: CASSPADTRGYTF. For the CDR3, the DNA is TGTGCCAGCTCACCCGCGGACACCCGTGGCTACACCTTC.